This TCR beta chain was sequenced during a study of shared T cell receptors in the human thymus (dated by TCRdb to about 2021). General notes on the study: The study examined how self-reactive, shared T-cell receptor alpha chains are generated in the human thymus.

Library prep was done by the immunoSEQ multiplex PCR assay. This is the immuneACCESS table as TCRdb keeps it, with only in-frame sequences that have V and J called. A part of the clones is gone; compared with another copy, unresolved V genes explain less than half, and the rest is unexplained. Present in this sample are hundreds of thousands of clones, approximately 87% of which were seen just once. The ten largest clones represent roughly 0.0097% of the sample. In regard to this clone: It has no known antigen specificity. Per-base qualities were not stored, and no clone one base away is much larger.

The germline V gene (reference sequence) yields SGHKS for CDR1 and YYEKEE for CDR2. Trimming accounts for 1 base at V and 5 bases at J, while the number of junction bases matched to no gene is 10. The CDR3 holds 17 amino acids from the cysteine to the phenylalanine. The sequence is cut down to CDR3 DNA, 51 bases in frame from base 1. The data were also submitted as part of a second study, on human thymus T cells. The second study's authors report: The donors were immunologically healthy infants in Finland who had open corrective cardiac surgery for congenital heart defects. Thymus tissue was collected as surgical resects that were removed during corrective cardiac surgery. V and J gene segment usage appeared biased in both thymic and peripheral blood repertoires. The related research reported highly overlapping thymic TCR repertoires among unrelated individuals. The study described the TCR alpha and beta repertoires in under ten infant thymus samples and a few matching peripheral blood samples. Donor ages ranged from about 6 to 244 days, and the cohort comprised roughly six male and a couple of female infants. Thymocytes were mechanically released from the tissue and were stored as pellets of about 10-30 million cells at -70 degrees C. A QIAsymphony instrument was used to extract genomic DNA from frozen cell pellets. TCRB and TCRAD loci were amplified from a standardized quantity of quality-controlled genomic DNA using the immunoSEQ multiplex PCR assay. The amplicons covered the V(D)J region and were long enough to include the CDR3 and to identify the V and J genes. The amplicons were sequenced on an Illumina platform via the commercial immunoSEQ service. Primer bias and sequencing errors were corrected as previously described, and TCRAD and TCRB were defined on the basis of the IMGT database. Analysis of the repertoires was done with immunoSEQ Analyzer 3.0 and VDJTools and included basic statistics, V/J segment usage, diversity estimates, rarefaction and pairwise overlap. To estimate diversity, the Chao1, ChaoE, Efron-Thisted, Shannon and inverse Simpson indices were applied, and diversity was also estimated on datasets down-sampled to the smallest sample. For repertoire overlap, CDR3 nucleotide sequence, V gene and J gene had to match strictly, and clustering was done by Jaccard-based multidimensional scaling. On average, thymus samples yielded roughly 800,000 unique TCRB clonotypes, whereas blood samples yielded some 85,000.

Sequenced material: thymocytes. This TCR was recovered from a boy in the first two years of life with a congenital heart defect. Donor details come from another sample of the same person, matched by shared clones. Recombination joined TRBV5-5 with TRBJ2-2, and 8 junctional nucleotides match TRBD1. The CDR3 is CASSLSQGADQTGELFF. The bases read TGTGCCAGCAGCTTGTCCCAGGGGGCGGATCAGACCGGGGAGCTGTTTTTT.